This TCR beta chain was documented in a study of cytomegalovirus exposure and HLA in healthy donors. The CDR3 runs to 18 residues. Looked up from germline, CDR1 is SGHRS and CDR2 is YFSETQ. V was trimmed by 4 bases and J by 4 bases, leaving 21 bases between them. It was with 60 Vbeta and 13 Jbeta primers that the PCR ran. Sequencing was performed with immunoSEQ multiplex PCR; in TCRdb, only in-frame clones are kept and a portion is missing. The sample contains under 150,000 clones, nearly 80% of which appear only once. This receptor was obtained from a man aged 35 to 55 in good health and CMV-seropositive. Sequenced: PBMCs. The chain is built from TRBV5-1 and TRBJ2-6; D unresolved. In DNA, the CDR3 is TGCGCCAGCAGCCCCCTAGTTATCTTGACGACCGGGGCCAACGTCCTGACTTTC. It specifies CASSPLVILTTGANVLTF.